This paragraph covers one TCR beta chain sequence. This specimen comes from a study of blood T cell repertoires in COVID-19. Study-wide background: Sample material is recorded as cDNA or gDNA derived from T cells, B-cell-depleted T cells, or PBMCs.

This CDR3 spans 14 amino acids. V lost 8 bases, J lost 2 bases, and 14 bases lay in between. In germline, CDR1 is LNHDA, CDR2 SQIVND (reference sequence). TCRdb's copy holds only in-frame clones and misses some; the assay was immunoSEQ multiplex PCR. The data contain fewer than 180,000 clones, about 80% of them singletons. This receptor was taken from a man between 65 and 85 years old with acute or convalescent COVID-19. Material for sequencing was peripheral blood. V is TRBV19 and J is TRBJ2-3; D call uncertain. CDR3 amino acids: CASSLGYYTDTQYF. The DNA of the CDR3 is TGTGCCAGTTCCCTAGGTTATTACACAGATACGCAGTATTTT. The full variable domain, completed using reference TRBV19 and TRBJ2-3, is DGGITQSPKYLFRKEGQNVTLSCEQNLNHDAMYWYRQDPGQGLRLIYYSQIVNDFQKGDIAEGYSVSREKKESFPLTVTSAQKNPTAFYLCASSLGYYTDTQYFGPGTRLTVL.